The 9 T cell receptor beta chains presented below share a single source sample, sequenced in a study of blood T cell repertoires in COVID-19. The table came from immunoSEQ multiplex PCR; TCRdb's copy has only in-frame clones and leaves some out. The table shows about 220,000 clones, with 86% occurring only once. The specimen was PBMCs or T cells enriched from blood (not recorded which). These receptor sequences come from a woman between 40 and 50 years old with acute COVID-19.

To note about this clone: Within the sample, other DNA sequences also encode this same CDR3. V is TRBV4-3 and J is TRBJ1-2; no reliable D call. Trimming stripped 0 bases from V and 5 bases from J, with 10 bases between. Looked up from germline, CDR1 is LGHNA and CDR2 is YSLEER. This CDR3 is built from 14 residues. CDR3: CASSQEGRGYGYTF. The DNA for the CDR3 is TGCGCCAGCAGCCAAGAAGGACGGGGATATGGCTACACCTTC.

V and J are TRBV12-3 or TRBV12-4 and TRBJ1-1; 8 bases map to TRBD1. The V segment lost 7 bases and the J segment 6 bases; nucleotides outside the gene matches: 7. This CDR3 spans 13 amino acids. For the CDR3, the DNA is TGTGCCAGCATCCAACTACAGGGGGCTGAAGCTTTCTTT. This encodes CASIQLQGAEAFF.

The genes are TRBV5-8 and TRBJ1-6, with 8 bases fitting TRBD1. The CDR3 extends over 15 amino acids. Losses at the gene ends were 1 base for V and 5 bases for J; bases not matched to a gene: 2. Germline values: CDR1 SGHTS, CDR2 YDEGEE. In DNA, the CDR3 is TGTGCCAGCAGCTTGCGGACAGGGAATAATTCACCCCTCCACTTT. This gives the protein CASSLRTGNNSPLHF.

A note on this clone: It is unclear where the CDR3 begins or ends on the DNA, so no DNA is shown, and the CDR3 is as TCRdb lists it. This chain links TRBV7-9 with TRBJ1-6; TRBD1 is the table's D call and was not checked against the DNA. The CDR3 spans 12 amino acids, including both terminal residues. Germline CDR1 SEHNR, CDR2 FQNEAQ (reference sequence). CDR3 residues: CASSLVAQGAHF.

This clone was seen a handful of times. V is TRBV5-1 and J is TRBJ2-2, with a weak D call TRBD2 (6 bases). CDR3 length: 17 amino acids. Trimming left V 6 bases short and J 3 bases short, with 21 bases between. From germline, CDR1 is SGHRS and CDR2 YFSETQ. DNA for the CDR3: TGCGCCAGCACCCACGGTCCAGGCCGGAGGGACACCGGGGAGCTGTTTTTT. Translated, it gives CASTHGPGRRDTGELFF.

The rearrangement links TRBV19 to TRBJ1-6; TRBD1 matches 12 bases. The trim removed 5 bases at V and 6 bases at J, leaving 8 bases unmatched. The CDR3 covers 17 residues. Germline assignment: CDR1 LNHDA and CDR2 SQIVND (reference sequence). For the CDR3, the DNA is TGTGCCAGTAGTTTTTCCTCGGGACAGGGGGCTAATTCACCCCTCCACTTT. Translated: CASSFSSGQGANSPLHF. Using reference TRBV19 and TRBJ1-6 for the parts outside the CDR3, the full variable domain is DGGITQSPKYLFRKEGQNVTLSCEQNLNHDAMYWYRQDPGQGLRLIYYSQIVNDFQKGDIAEGYSVSREKKESFPLTVTSAQKNPTAFYLCASSFSSGQGANSPLHFGNGTRLTVT.

The chain links TRBV14 to TRBJ1-1, with TRBD1 identical over 8 bases. The germline V gene encodes CDR1 SGHDN and CDR2 FVKESK. The CDR3 loop spans 14 amino acids. V lost 3 bases to trimming and J lost 11 bases; unmatched junction nucleotides: 11. The CDR3 DNA reads as TGTGCCAGCAGCCAGGGACAGGAGGCTCAGGGGGCTTTCTTT. Translation: CASSQGQEAQGAFF.

This clone was detected only once. The chain joins TRBV19 to TRBJ2-7; D might be TRBD2 (5 bases). Trimming cost V 7 bases and J 3 bases, with 13 bases left between them. This CDR3 contains 13 residues. In germline, CDR1 is LNHDA, CDR2 SQIVND (reference sequence). The CDR3 DNA sequence: TGTGCCAGTAATCCGGGAATATTCTACGAGCAGTACTTC. This codes for CASNPGIFYEQYF. Variable domain in full (rest from reference TRBV19 and TRBJ2-7): DGGITQSPKYLFRKEGQNVTLSCEQNLNHDAMYWYRQDPGQGLRLIYYSQIVNDFQKGDIAEGYSVSREKKESFPLTVTSAQKNPTAFYLCASNPGIFYEQYFGPGTRLTVT.

This clone was seen only once. CDR3 DNA: TGTGCCAGCAGCCCAGGGGGCGTCGACTATGGCTACACCTTC. Its protein product is CASSPGGVDYGYTF. The chain carries TRBV6-5 and TRBJ1-2; 8 positions agree with TRBD1. With 6 bases clipped from V and 3 bases from J, the junction kept 6 bases outside the gene matches. The germline gives CDR1 MNHEY, CDR2 SVGAGI. This CDR3 comprises 14 residues.